The T cell receptor beta chain under discussion was sequenced for a study of beta chain features in type 1 diabetes (dated by TCRdb to 2017 to 2018). Regarding the complete study: No differences in mean age, gender distribution, total cell number or subset yield were found between patients and healthy donors. The study compared TCRB repertoires of sorted circulating CD4+ T cell subsets between recently diagnosed type 1 diabetes patients and matched healthy donors. Whereas all 30 or so donors provided naive and central memory subsets, regulatory and stem cell-like memory subsets were isolated from just 8 patients and about 8 healthy donors. A total of roughly 99,000,000 sorted cells were examined across all samples, and the number of cells per subset was strongly correlated with RNA yield. What the authors observed across the whole study: Because the HLA sub-analyses included only small numbers of individuals, any influence of HLA type on TCRB rearrangement was left unresolved. Shorter templates might be favored by PCR, yet because patient and control samples were amplified and corrected together, any such skew would affect both groups equally. Because cDNA was sequenced instead of genomic DNA, activated cells with high expression could be over-represented, although the groups did not differ in activation or CD3 levels. In all four CD4+ subsets, TCRB CDR3 length was moderately but significantly shorter in type 1 diabetes patients. Fewer insertions and more nucleotide deletions at VDJ recombination sites were observed in patients with type 1 diabetes, implying thymic rearrangement abnormalities. Naive, central memory and regulatory TCRB repertoires appeared to be more alike among patients than among healthy donors.

The entire isolated RNA was reverse transcribed using the High Capacity cDNA Reverse Transcription Kit, and thus expressed TCRB transcripts were sequenced. Deep immunoSEQ sequencing was performed on naive, central memory and regulatory T cell samples, with an average of roughly 3.6 million total reads per sample. After sorted cells were lysed in RLT buffer, RNA was extracted with DNase-treated RNeasy Micro or Mini kits, with the choice depending on cell number. Each cell subset was processed separately to prevent cross-contamination, with patient and healthy donor samples processed together. The immunoSEQ multiplex PCR was used to amplify TCRB sequences from cDNA, yielding 87-bp fragments that span the CDR3 region. Amplicons were sequenced on the Illumina HiSeq platform. The original pipeline was this. PCR bias was computationally corrected using synthetic template baselines, reads within Hamming distance 2 were collapsed, and singletons that could not be merged were discarded. By aligning reads against IMGT, V, D and J genes, CDR3 length, and insertions or deletions at six rearrangement sites were assigned. Within each subset, clonotype counts were normalized to sorted cell number, and only after that were true diversity and Gini coefficients computed with the tcR R package. The overlap coefficient, calculated on TCRB nucleotide sequences, was used to quantify repertoire sharing. TCRdb limited this immuneACCESS table to in-frame rearrangements with V and J called. A share of clones is missing; checked studies link under half to unresolved V genes, and the rest is unexplained. The V and J calls and clone size were taken over from that table, and D and trimming were inferred from the DNA. The sample includes more than 150,000 clones, with 10% to 15% observed a single time. About 0.66% of the sample is held by the ten biggest clonotypes.

Each donor gave one peripheral blood draw, roughly 120 mL on average, collected into heparinised tubes. Naive, central memory, regulatory and stem cell-like memory CD4+ T cells were sorted on a BD FACSAria II using a panel including CD45RO, CCR7, CD25, CD127, CD95 and CD27. Every sorted population had a purity above 98%. PBMCs were separated immediately by Lymphoprep density gradient centrifugation and were stained directly, without being cultured. So that batch effects would be minimized, each experiment stained and sorted samples in pairs, pairing one healthy donor with one patient. From a lookup of the germline V gene, CDR1 and CDR2 are SNHLY and FYNNEI. V loses 4 bases of germline sequence and J loses 2 bases, and the interval between the two ends is 9 bases. The CDR3 runs 14 residues from the cysteine to the phenylalanine. The only DNA kept is the CDR3, 42 bases in frame from the first base.

Points on this clone: The antigen this receptor binds is unknown. It has no much larger one-base neighbor in the sample; base qualities were not kept.

The rearranged segments are TRBV2 and TRBJ1-5; too little of a D gene remains to name it. This sequence was found in a woman in her late teens or twenties in good health. The sequenced sample was central memory CD4+ T cells from blood. The CDR3 amino acid sequence is: CASSAGDGNQPQHF. The nucleotides are TGTGCCAGCAGTGCCGGGGATGGCAATCAGCCCCAGCATTTT.